The T cell receptor (beta chain) described here comes from a study of cytomegalovirus exposure and HLA in healthy donors. Study-level background: The 110 or so validation repertoires used the same platform as the 666 first-cohort repertoires, a later analysis reported.

On this clone itself: The antigen is unknown.

Data came from immunoSEQ multiplex PCR; TCRdb stores just in-frame clones and leaves some out. The repertoire has roughly 220,000 clones, approximately 88% of them found once; the top ten carry roughly an eighth. Notes on the study in general: It was around 160 TCR beta chains that were listed as cytomegalovirus-associated.

Sequencing used PBMCs. The receptor comes from a woman under 40 in good health and CMV-seropositive.

The CDR3 spells CASSSGTGSQPQHF. Written as DNA, the CDR3 is TGTGCCAGCAGTTCAGGGACAGGGAGTCAGCCCCAGCATTTT. This chain links TRBV27 with TRBJ1-5; 9 bases line up with TRBD1. Germline-derived CDR1 and CDR2 are MNHEY and SMNVEV (reference sequence). CDR3 length: 14 amino acids. The V segment lost 4 bases and the J segment 6 bases; nucleotides outside the gene matches: 4.